These 26 T cell receptor beta chains were all obtained from the same sample, sequenced in a study of PD-L1 blockade in urothelial cancer. As to time point: peripheral blood 6 weeks after treatment start. Produced via immunoSEQ multiplex PCR; TCRdb's table is partial and in-frame only. The sample comprises 90,000 to 130,000 clones, 85% to 95% of which are singletons, and more than 3% rests with the top ten. Sequences were derived from PBMCs, sampled around atezolizumab (anti-PD-L1) treatment. These receptors came from a man aged 55 to 70 with urothelial cancer.

This clone occurred once. One junction end does not reproduce the germline sequence, and a read error may be involved. The chain recombines TRBV20-1 with TRBJ2-7; 8 nucleotides match TRBD2. Germline V gives CDR1 DFQATT, CDR2 SNEGSKA (reference sequence). The CDR3 extends over 11 amino acids. CDR3 in DNA: TGCAGTGCGATGCGGGGGGCCGCTAAGTTCTTC. Encoded protein: CSAMRGAAKFF.

This chain connects TRBV9 to TRBJ2-7; 12 nucleotides agree with TRBD2. In germline, CDR1 is SGDLS, CDR2 YYNGEE. The J segment lost 2 bases and the V segment lost 3 bases, leaving 6 bases of the junction unmatched. The CDR3 loop spans 16 amino acids. CDR3 protein: CASSERTSGEPYEQYF. CDR3 bases: TGTGCCAGCAGCGAGAGGACTAGCGGGGAACCCTACGAGCAGTACTTC.

Comments on this clone: Its ends do not fully match the called genes, so a read error is possible. V is TRBV7-7 and J is TRBJ2-1; TRBD2 aligns across 12 bases. This CDR3 has 15 residues. Germline V gene data show CDR1 as SSHAT and CDR2 as FNYEAQ (reference sequence). CDR3 coding DNA: TGTGCTAGCAGCCTAGGGCTAGCGGGAGGGGACAAGCAGTTCTTC. Its translation is CASSLGLAGGDKQFF.

The V call is TRBV6-1, the J call TRBJ2-1, with D perhaps matching TRBD2 (5 bases). CDR1 and CDR2 (germline): MNHNS, SASEGT. V lost 6 bases, J lost 7 bases, and 7 bases lay in between. The CDR3 covers 11 residues. CDR3 nucleotides: TGTGCCAGCAGGGTAGCGAATGAGCAGTTCTTC. Its translation is CASRVANEQFF.

The chain links TRBV14 to TRBJ2-7, with 7 positions matching TRBD1. The V segment lost 6 bases and the J segment 3 bases; nucleotides outside the gene matches: 8. This CDR3 comprises 14 residues. Germline CDR1 SGHDN, CDR2 FVKESK. The CDR3 protein is CASRRQGRIYEQYF. Here the CDR3 DNA reads TGTGCCAGCAGGAGACAGGGTAGAATCTACGAGCAGTACTTC.

J is TRBJ1-2 and V is TRBV6-1; 7 bases fit TRBD1. Trimming took 5 bases from V and 6 from J; bases not matched to a gene: 6. CDR3 size: 13 residues. Germline assignment: CDR1 MNHNS and CDR2 SASEGT. CDR3 amino acids: CASSQGQWDGYTF. In DNA form, the CDR3 reads TGTGCCAGCAGTCAGGGACAGTGGGATGGCTACACCTTC.

The chain links TRBV19 to TRBJ1-5, with D hard to call. Looked up from germline, CDR1 is LNHDA and CDR2 is SQIVND (reference sequence). V lost 2 bases to trimming and J lost 6 bases, with 14 bases between them. CDR3 length equals 15 residues. The CDR3 here is CASSISGVIRQPQHF. As DNA, the CDR3 is TGTGCCAGTAGTATAAGCGGGGTTATCCGTCAGCCCCAGCATTTT.

This chain links TRBV13 with TRBJ2-3; no reliable D call. The CDR3 has 12 amino acids. Trimming left V 2 bases short and J 6 bases short, with 6 bases between. Germline loops: CDR1 PRHDT, CDR2 FYEKMQ (reference sequence). This chain's CDR3 is CASSLFRDTQYF. The CDR3 DNA sequence: TGTGCCAGCAGCTTATTTCGGGATACGCAGTATTTT.

J is TRBJ2-3 and V is TRBV5-6, with 7 bases matching TRBD1. J lost 2 bases, V lost 2 bases, and 2 bases had no gene match. Germline loops: CDR1 SGHDT, CDR2 YYEEEE. The CDR3 length is 14 residues. CDR3 amino acids: CASSFTGDTDTQYF. The CDR3 DNA sequence: TGTGCCAGCAGCTTTACAGGGGACACAGATACGCAGTATTTT.

This chain uses TRBV7-2 with TRBJ2-7, with a tentative D call TRBD1 (6 bases). CDR1 and CDR2 from the germline V gene are SGHTA and FQGNSA. Trimming stripped 3 bases from V and 1 base from J, with 13 bases between. The CDR3 contains 15 residues. The CDR3 DNA reads TGTGCCAGCAGCTTTGGCCTGGACAGTTCCTACGAGCAGTACTTC. This encodes CASSFGLDSSYEQYF.

The V call is TRBV10-3, the J call TRBJ2-1; possibly TRBD2 for D (5 bases). V was cut by 2 bases and J by 3 bases, with 11 bases left in between. Germline lookup yields CDR1 ENHRY and CDR2 SYGVKD. The length of the CDR3 is 15 residues. In nucleotides, the CDR3 is TGTGCCATCAGTGAGAATTTCGGGGACTACAATGAGCAGTTCTTC. Protein product: CAISENFGDYNEQFF.

The chain carries TRBV6-6 and TRBJ1-2; D possibly corresponds to TRBD1 (6 bases). Germline lookup yields CDR1 MNHNY and CDR2 SVGAGI (reference sequence). The V end lost 10 bases, the J end lost 7 bases, and 22 bases lay between the germline ends. The CDR3 consists of 14 residues. This CDR3 is CATMEGGSGGGYTF. DNA of the CDR3: TGTGCCACCATGGAGGGGGGGAGTGGCGGTGGCTACACCTTC.

The chain combines TRBV5-4 with TRBJ2-7; 13 nucleotides line up with TRBD2. CDR1 SGHNT and CDR2 YYREEE come from the germline V gene (reference sequence). The V segment lost 4 bases and the J segment 5 bases; nucleotides outside the gene matches: 12. The CDR3 is 17 amino acids. CDR3 region: CASSLGLAGAVPHEQYF. The CDR3 DNA reads TGTGCCAGCAGCCTTGGACTAGCGGGAGCGGTTCCCCACGAGCAGTACTTC.

CDR3 nucleotides: TGTGCCAGCAGCCATCTCGGGGCGGGGGAGCAGTTCTTC. Protein sequence: CASSHLGAGEQFF. The rearrangement links TRBV14 to TRBJ2-1; possibly TRBD2 for D (6 bases). The V end was cut by 3 bases, the J end by 10 bases, with 13 bases between. The CDR3 covers 13 residues. CDR1 and CDR2 from the germline V gene are SGHDN and FVKESK. Looking up the rest from reference TRBV14 and TRBJ2-1 gives the full variable domain: EAGVTQFPSHSVIEKGQTVTLRCDPISGHDNLYWYRRVMGKEIKFLLHFVKESKQDESGMPNNRFLAERTGGTYSTLKVQPAELEDSGVYFCASSHLGAGEQFFGPGTRLTVL.

This chain uses TRBV4-1 with TRBJ2-1; no definite D call. Germline V CDR1 and CDR2: MGHRA, YSYEKL. There are 13 residues in the CDR3. V lost 0 bases to trimming and J lost 9 bases, with 9 bases between them. CDR3 nucleotides: TGCGCCAGCAGCCAAGAAGGAGTGGGTGAGCAGTTCTTC. Translating it yields CASSQEGVGEQFF.

This chain connects TRBV4-3 to TRBJ1-1; possible D gene TRBD1, 5 bases. Germline assignment: CDR1 LGHNA and CDR2 YSLEER. Trimming pared 0 bases from V and 7 bases from J, leaving 9 bases between. The CDR3 spans 13 residues. The CDR3 loop reads CASSQEPGVEAFF. CDR3 nucleotides: TGCGCCAGCAGCCAAGAGCCGGGGGTTGAAGCTTTCTTT.

This clone has just one count. V usage is TRBV5-1 and J usage is TRBJ2-4, with unresolved D. The CDR3 covers 16 residues. Germline V lookup: CDR1 SGHRS, CDR2 YFSETQ. V lost 4 bases and J 0 bases, leaving 14 bases between the germline ends. CDR3 loop: CASSPGPSLAKNIQYF. The DNA for the CDR3 is TGCGCCAGCAGCCCTGGGCCCTCTCTAGCCAAAAACATTCAGTACTTC.

The J gene is TRBJ1-4, the V gene TRBV4-1, with D uncertain. V was pared by 1 base and J by 4 bases, with 10 bases between. The CDR3 runs to 15 residues. Germline V gene sequence: CDR1 MGHRA, CDR2 YSYEKL. The CDR3 nucleotides read TGCGCCAGCAGCCAAGTCCTGCGGAGTAATGAAAAACTGTTTTTT. Its protein product is CASSQVLRSNEKLFF.

V usage is TRBV14 and J usage is TRBJ1-4; D gene ambiguous. The V and J ends lost 6 bases and 4 bases respectively, with 9 bases between them. Germline V lookup: CDR1 SGHDN, CDR2 FVKESK. The CDR3 runs 13 residues. The CDR3, as DNA: TGTGCCAGCAGACCGGTCCGTAATGAAAAACTGTTTTTT. The encoded protein is CASRPVRNEKLFF.

The V and J genes are TRBV4-3 and TRBJ2-1; no definite D call. V shed 1 base and J shed 1 base, with 11 bases lying between them. This CDR3 has 16 amino acids. CDR1 is LGHNA, CDR2 YSLEER, per germline. Here the CDR3 reads CASSQASEKSYNEQFF. CDR3 DNA: TGCGCCAGCAGCCAAGCAAGCGAGAAGTCCTACAATGAGCAGTTCTTC.

This chain links TRBV18 with TRBJ2-1; 8 nucleotides agree with TRBD2. CDR3 length equals 17 residues. The ends lost 6 bases at V and 3 bases at J; junction bases unmatched: 13. CDR1 and CDR2 (germline): KGHSH, LQKENI. Here the CDR3 DNA reads TGTGCCAGCTCTCTCAACGGCCGGACTAGCCGCTACAATGAGCAGTTCTTC. Translating it yields CASSLNGRTSRYNEQFF.

V usage is TRBV7-3 and J usage is TRBJ2-3; 7 nucleotides match TRBD2. The CDR3 length is 15 residues. Germline values: CDR1 SGHTA, CDR2 FQGTGA. The ends lost 3 bases at V and 6 bases at J; junction bases unmatched: 9. CDR3 DNA sequence: TGTGCCAGCAGCTTGTCGCGGGAGAGTAGGGATACGCAGTATTTT. Translated: CASSLSRESRDTQYF.

V is TRBV7-6 and J is TRBJ2-7; 8 positions match TRBD1. This CDR3 contains 15 residues. Germline V gene lookup returns CDR1 SGHVS and CDR2 FNYEAQ. V was pared by 1 base and J by 0 bases, with 2 bases of the junction left unmatched. CDR3 nucleotide sequence: TGTGCCAGCAGCTTAGACGACAGGGGCTCCTACGAGCAGTACTTC. Its protein is CASSLDDRGSYEQYF.

V is TRBV11-3 and J is TRBJ2-7, with D possibly matching TRBD2 (5 bases). The CDR3 extends over 16 amino acids. Germline V gene sequence: CDR1 SGHNT, CDR2 YENEEA. V was clipped by 0 bases and J by 4 bases, with 16 bases between them. CDR3 protein: CASSLDEGGATYEQYF. In DNA form, the CDR3 reads TGTGCCAGCAGCTTAGATGAAGGAGGAGCTACTTACGAGCAGTACTTC.

In DNA, the CDR3 is TGTGCCAGCTCACCCGACAGAATCTATGGCTACACCTTC. Its translation: CASSPDRIYGYTF. The V and J genes are TRBV18 and TRBJ1-2; TRBD1 is a possible D gene (5 bases). CDR1 and CDR2 from the germline V gene are KGHSH and LQKENI. V dropped 3 bases and J dropped 4 bases, with 9 bases sitting between them. The CDR3 covers 13 residues.

The chain joins TRBV6-1 to TRBJ1-1; the D gene is possibly TRBD1 (5 bases). Looked up from germline, CDR1 is MNHNS and CDR2 is SASEGT. Between the trimmed V and J ends, which lost 3 bases and 4 bases, there was a span of 12 bases. The CDR3 spans 14 residues. CDR3 sequence (DNA): TGTGCCAGCAGTGACCCAGGGAGGGTCACTGAAGCTTTCTTT. Its protein product is CASSDPGRVTEAFF.